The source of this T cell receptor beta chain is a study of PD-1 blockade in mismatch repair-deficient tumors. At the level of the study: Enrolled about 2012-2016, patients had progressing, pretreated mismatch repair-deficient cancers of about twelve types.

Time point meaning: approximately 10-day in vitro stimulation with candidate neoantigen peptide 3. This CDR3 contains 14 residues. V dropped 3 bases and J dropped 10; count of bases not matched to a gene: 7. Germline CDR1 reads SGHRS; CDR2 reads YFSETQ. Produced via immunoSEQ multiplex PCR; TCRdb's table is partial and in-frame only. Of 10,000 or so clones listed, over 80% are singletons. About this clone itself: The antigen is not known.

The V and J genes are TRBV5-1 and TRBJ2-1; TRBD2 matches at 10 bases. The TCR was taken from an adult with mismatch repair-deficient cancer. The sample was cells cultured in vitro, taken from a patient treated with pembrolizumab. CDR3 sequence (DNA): TGCGCCAGCAGCTCTCTAGCGGGAGCAGGGGAGCAGTTCTTC. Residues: CASSSLAGAGEQFF.